This entry is about one T cell receptor (beta chain). Its specificity is not known. Other DNA sequences within the sample encode an identical CDR3. Here immunoSEQ multiplex PCR was the method, and the copy in TCRdb shows in-frame clones only, minus some. The table has 630,000 or so clones, roughly 98% seen once; the top ten hold approximately 0.3%. Naive CD8 cells comprised CD45RO-negative, CCR7-positively selected cells, excluding terminally differentiated effector memory CD45RA+ cells. The entry originates in a study of shared clonotypes between healthy human individuals. Study-wide results and caveats: Rarefaction curves obtained for sorted subsets showed sequencing incomplete despite large depth.

Trimming cost V 3 bases and J 2 bases, with 7 bases left between them. Germline values: CDR1 SEHNR, CDR2 FQNEAQ (reference sequence). The CDR3 consists of 13 residues. The sample taken for sequencing was naive CD8+ T cells sorted from blood. The TCR sequence derives from a man aged 30 to 39 in good health. The gene calls are TRBV7-9 and TRBJ2-5; no firm D call. CDR3: CASSLGYQETQYF. The CDR3 DNA is TGTGCCAGCAGCTTGGGATATCAAGAGACCCAGTACTTC.